The 25 T cell receptor beta chains given below trace back to one sample, sequenced in a study of molecular identifiers for immune sequencing clone quantification. One entry per CDR3 protein, called by TCRdb with MiXCR from the PCR reads. The table has 60,000 to 70,000 distinct CDR3 sequences, less than 20% seen once. The sequencing input was naive CD8+ T cells from blood, with Jurkat cell RNA spiked in. Subset noted: FACS-sorted CD8+CD4-CCR7+CD45RA+ naive T cells. These receptors all stem from a human donor in good health. Some libraries in this study had Jurkat cell RNA spiked in.

This clonotype was observed at least ten times. The J gene is TRBJ2-7, the V gene TRBV30; 8 nucleotides align to TRBD1. CDR1 and CDR2 (germline): GTSNPN, SVGIG (reference sequence). After removal of 1 base from V and 3 bases from J, the junction contained 5 bases not matched to a gene. The CDR3 covers 14 residues. As DNA, the CDR3 is TGTGCCTGGAGTGCCGGACAGGGCCTCTACGAGCAGTACTTC. As protein: CAWSAGQGLYEQYF.

Turning to this clonotype: Since a much larger clone is just one base distant, this may be a read error. The gene calls are TRBV9 and TRBJ2-7, with TRBD2 matching over 8 bases. The CDR3 has 14 residues. Germline CDR1 SGDLS, CDR2 YYNGEE. The CDR3 sequence: CAGSAGLGGVEQYF. The CDR3 coding sequence is TGTGCCGGCAGCGCGGGACTAGGGGGGGTCGAGCAGTACTTC.

Ten or more counts support this clonotype. The rearrangement links TRBV6-2 or TRBV6-3 to TRBJ2-1, with D perhaps being TRBD1 or TRBD2 (5 bases each). The CDR3 sequence is 13 residues long. Trimming stripped 2 bases from V and 9 bases from J, with 11 bases between. Germline CDR1 is MNHEY and CDR2 is SVGEGT. CDR3 nucleotide sequence: TGTGCCAGCAGTTACACCGGGACGGGTGAGCAGTTCTTC. Amino acids: CASSYTGTGEQFF.

This clonotype was detected many times. This rearrangement joins TRBV6-5 to TRBJ2-6; unclear D gene. Germline V gene lookup returns CDR1 MNHEY and CDR2 SVGAGI. V dropped 3 bases and J dropped 1 base, with 7 bases sitting between them. The CDR3 runs to 15 residues. CDR3 residues: CASSYFDSGANVLTF. The CDR3, as DNA: TGTGCCAGCAGTTATTTCGATTCTGGGGCCAACGTCCTGACTTTC.

This clonotype was found many times. This rearrangement joins TRBV29-1 to TRBJ2-2, with D uncertain. Germline assignment: CDR1 SQVTM and CDR2 ANQGSEA. Between the trimmed V and J ends, which lost 2 bases and 2 bases, there was a span of 6 bases. The CDR3 length is 13 residues. The CDR3 sequence is CSVEKDNTGELFF. The CDR3 region has the DNA TGCAGCGTTGAAAAGGACAACACCGGGGAGCTGTTTTTT.

There are many counts of this clonotype. The J gene is TRBJ2-3, the V gene TRBV19, with unresolved D. This CDR3 spans 12 amino acids. The V end was cut by 5 bases, the J end by 8 bases, with 11 bases between. Germline V CDR1 and CDR2: LNHDA, SQIVND (reference sequence). CDR3 bases: TGTGCCAGTAGTGATCGTGGATTTACGCAGTATTTT. It codes for CASSDRGFTQYF.

This clonotype was detected ten times or more. V usage is TRBV25-1 and J usage is TRBJ2-1, with a weak D call TRBD2 (6 bases). Germline V CDR1 and CDR2: MGHDK, SYGVNS. The CDR3 runs to 14 residues. Trimming cost V 6 bases and J 5 bases, with 14 bases left between them. CDR3 in amino acids: CASSLVAGNNEQFF. The CDR3 nucleotides read TGTGCCAGCAGCCTGGTGGCGGGGAACAATGAGCAGTTCTTC.

J is TRBJ2-1 and V is TRBV5-1; possibly TRBD1 for D (6 bases). Germline-derived CDR1 and CDR2 are SGHRS and YFSETQ. Trimming left V 0 bases short and J 8 bases short, with 9 bases between. The CDR3 is 13 residues long. In DNA, the CDR3 is TGCGCCAGCAGCTTGGCTGGGGGCCATGAGCAGTTCTTC. It codes for CASSLAGGHEQFF.

The rearrangement joins TRBV19 to TRBJ1-6; unclear D gene. This CDR3 is 12 amino acids long. CDR1 and CDR2 from the germline V gene are LNHDA and SQIVND (reference sequence). Trimming removed 3 bases from V and 12 bases from J, with 9 bases in between. CDR3 sequence: CASSMVGGPLHF. CDR3 coding DNA: TGTGCCAGTAGTATGGTTGGCGGACCCCTCCACTTT.

Many counts were recorded for this clonotype. The genes are TRBV6-6 and TRBJ1-4; D is unclear. CDR1 and CDR2 from the germline V gene are MNHNY and SVGAGI (reference sequence). Between the trimmed V and J ends, which lost 5 bases and 7 bases, there was a span of 14 bases. This CDR3 spans 14 amino acids. CDR3 sequence: CASSHIGEAEKLFF. The CDR3 DNA is TGTGCCAGCAGTCACATCGGCGAGGCTGAAAAACTGTTTTTT.

Concerning this clonotype: Possible read error: a much larger clone is one base away. V and J are TRBV2 and TRBJ2-2; D gene uncertain. V dropped 4 bases and J dropped 3 bases, with 12 bases sitting between them. CDR3 length: 15 amino acids. CDR1 SNHLY and CDR2 FYNNEI come from the germline V gene. The CDR3 DNA sequence: TGTGCCAGCAGTGGTGGGAACTTGGACACCGGGGAGCTGTTTTTT. Its translation is CASSGGNLDTGELFF.

Remarks on this clonotype: Since a much larger clone is just one base distant, this may be a read error. The rearrangement joins TRBV28 to TRBJ1-1, with a weak D call TRBD1 (6 bases). Germline CDR1 MDHEN, CDR2 SYDVKM. The CDR3 is 14 residues long. The CDR3 coding sequence is TGTGCCTGCAGTCACAGGGAGGGGAACACTGAAGCTTTCTTT. This sequence encodes CACSHREGNTEAFF.

The table lists this clonotype with many counts. This chain connects TRBV7-9 to TRBJ2-3; perhaps D is TRBD1 or TRBD2 (5 bases each). Trimming cost V 5 bases and J 7 bases, with 16 bases left between them. The germline CDR1 and CDR2 sequences are SEHNR and FQNEAQ (reference sequence). The CDR3 is 14 amino acids. The CDR3 region is CASSPGTDRHTQYF. The CDR3 DNA reads as TGTGCCAGCAGCCCCGGGACGGACCGACATACGCAGTATTTT.

This clonotype was found many times. V is TRBV5-1 and J is TRBJ2-7; maybe TRBD2 (5 bases). The ends were cut back, 0 bases at V and 1 base at J, with 14 bases in the middle. The CDR3 consists of 16 residues. Germline CDR1 is SGHRS and CDR2 is YFSETQ. CDR3 nucleotides: TGCGCCAGCAGCTTGGGACTAACCGGAGGATCCTACGAGCAGTACTTC. Translated, it gives CASSLGLTGGSYEQYF.

At least ten counts were recorded for this clonotype. The rearrangement links TRBV29-1 to TRBJ2-5, with D possibly being TRBD1 (5 bases). Germline V gene lookup returns CDR1 SQVTM and CDR2 ANQGSEA. This CDR3 spans 12 amino acids. Trimming cost V 3 bases and J 3 bases, with 8 bases left between them. CDR3 sequence: CSVEGRKETQYF. The CDR3 bases are TGCAGCGTTGAGGGGCGGAAAGAGACCCAGTACTTC.

Turning to this clonotype: Possible read error: a much larger clone is one base away. No conserved phenylalanine or tryptophan ends this CDR3, so it is likely a read error. The V gene is TRBV28, the J gene TRBJ2-7, with 8 bases that match TRBD2. The V gene end was trimmed by 6 bases and the J gene end by 2 bases; junction bases not matched to a gene: 6. CDR3 length equals 14 residues. Germline V gene lookup returns CDR1 MDHEN and CDR2 SYDVKM. The CDR3 region has the DNA TGTGCCAGCAGCTTAGCGGGGCAACCCTACGAGCAGTACCTC. Its protein is CASSLAGQPYEQYL.

This clonotype was recorded at least ten times. The V and J genes are TRBV2 and TRBJ1-5; D is ambiguous. This CDR3 comprises 15 residues. CDR1 and CDR2 (germline): SNHLY, FYNNEI. Trimming cost V 5 bases and J 0 bases, with 11 bases left between them. The CDR3 protein is CASSRSAYSNQPQHF. The CDR3 nucleotides read TGTGCCAGCAGTCGATCAGCATATAGCAATCAGCCCCAGCATTTT.

At least ten counts were recorded for this clonotype. The chain couples TRBV6-2 or TRBV6-3 to TRBJ2-2; D not certain. The CDR3 is 14 residues long. V was clipped by 6 bases and J by 4 bases, with 12 bases between them. CDR1 MNHEY and CDR2 SVGEGT come from the germline V gene. The CDR3 spells CASRNRPGTGELFF. The DNA of the CDR3 is TGTGCCAGCAGAAACCGTCCCGGCACCGGGGAGCTGTTTTTT.

For this clonotype: A much larger clone is a single base away; this may be a read error. This chain connects TRBV4-1 to TRBJ1-2; TRBD1 matches at 7 bases. CDR1 is MGHRA, CDR2 YSYEKL, per germline. V lost 4 bases to trimming and J lost 5 bases; unmatched junction nucleotides: 4. This CDR3 is 13 amino acids long. CDR3 protein: CASSPGQKYGYTF. CDR3 in DNA: TGCGCCAGCAGCCCGGGACAGAAATATGGCTACACCTTC.

The CDR3 region has the DNA TGTGCCAGCAGTTTTTCCTTCGGAGTGAACACTGAAGCTTTCTTT. Protein: CASSFSFGVNTEAFF. This chain connects TRBV27 to TRBJ1-1; D not certain. CDR1 and CDR2 (germline): MNHEY, SMNVEV (reference sequence). The CDR3 covers 15 residues. V lost 3 bases, J lost 0 bases, and 11 bases lay in between.

Of note for this clonotype: This may be a read error: a much more frequent sequence differs by one nucleotide. V gene TRBV28 combines with J gene TRBJ2-5; D possibly corresponds to TRBD2 (5 bases). CDR3 length: 14 amino acids. Germline values: CDR1 MDHEN, CDR2 SYDVKM. Deletions cut 6 bases from V and 7 bases from J, with 18 bases between. As DNA, the CDR3 is TGTGCCAGCAGGGAGGATCTTAACTTAGGGACCCAGTACTTC. Amino acids: CASREDLNLGTQYF.

This chain connects TRBV27 to TRBJ1-5; D remains ambiguous. The V end lost 5 bases, the J end lost 2 bases, and 22 bases lay between the germline ends. The CDR3 consists of 18 residues. Germline V gene data show CDR1 as MNHEY and CDR2 as SMNVEV (reference sequence). CDR3 nucleotides: TGTGCCAGCAGTCCTCAATCCCCGGGAGCTGTTGGCAATCAGCCCCAGCATTTT. Its protein product is CASSPQSPGAVGNQPQHF.

Remarks on this clonotype: A read error is possible here, since a much larger clone lies one base away. V gene TRBV27 combines with J gene TRBJ1-6; D gene unclear. The germline gives CDR1 MNHEY, CDR2 SMNVEV (reference sequence). The CDR3 is 14 residues long. CDR3 region: CASSLWGGDSPLYF. The CDR3 nucleotides read TGTGCCAGCAGTTTGTGGGGTGGCGATTCACCCCTCTACTTT.

Many counts were recorded for this clonotype. The rearrangement links TRBV20-1 to TRBJ1-2; 7 bases line up with TRBD1. V trimming: 6 bases; J trimming: 1 base; junction bases outside the gene matches: 11. The CDR3 contains 15 residues. Germline CDR1 is DFQATT and CDR2 is SNEGSKA (reference sequence). This CDR3 reads CSAPGTESINYGYTF. The CDR3 nucleotides are TGCAGTGCACCCGGGACAGAGTCTATTAACTATGGCTACACCTTC.

This chain uses TRBV12-5 with TRBJ2-1; 9 bases agree with TRBD2. Germline assignment: CDR1 LGHNT and CDR2 FRNRAP. The CDR3 length is 14 residues. Losses at the gene ends were 3 bases for V and 5 bases for J; bases not matched to a gene: 2. This CDR3 reads CASGFAGGNNEQFF. DNA of the CDR3: TGTGCTAGTGGTTTTGCGGGAGGGAACAATGAGCAGTTCTTC.